Below are 17 T cell receptor beta chains sequenced from a single sample in a study of regulatory dendritic cells for organ transplantation. Here immunoSEQ multiplex PCR was the method, and the copy in TCRdb shows in-frame clones only, minus some. The sample includes about 30,000 clones, roughly nine tenths of them seen just once. Sequencing was performed on naive CD4+ T cells from blood. Stated subset: CD45RA+ naive T cells. These receptor sequences come from a human donor in good health.

The CDR3 sequence is CAWTDRGYEQYF. Written as DNA, the CDR3 is TGTGCCTGGACGGACAGGGGGTACGAGCAGTACTTC. The rearrangement joins TRBV30 to TRBJ2-7; 10 nucleotides match TRBD1. Per germline, CDR1 GTSNPN and CDR2 SVGIG (reference sequence). The CDR3 has 12 amino acids. After removal of 4 bases from V and 4 bases from J, the junction contained 1 base not matched to a gene.

The chain joins TRBV11-2 to TRBJ2-5; 9 bases map to TRBD1. Trimming took 1 base from V and 5 from J; bases not matched to a gene: 14. This CDR3 is 18 amino acids long. Germline assignment: CDR1 SGHAT and CDR2 FQNNGV. Here the CDR3 reads CASSLGPDRGLLRETQYF. The CDR3, as DNA: TGTGCCAGCAGCTTAGGCCCGGACAGGGGTCTTCTCCGGGAGACCCAGTACTTC.

The chain couples TRBV5-8 to TRBJ2-1; D not certain. The CDR3 runs 15 residues. Germline-derived CDR1 and CDR2 are SGHTS and YDEGEE. Trimming removed 4 bases from V and 0 bases from J, with 11 bases in between. The CDR3 coding sequence is TGTGCCAGCAGCGTAGGGCTGAACTCCTACAATGAGCAGTTCTTC. Translation gives CASSVGLNSYNEQFF.

The chain uses TRBV28 and TRBJ2-7; TRBD1 might be the D (6 bases). Germline V gene data show CDR1 as MDHEN and CDR2 as SYDVKM. The CDR3 is 15 amino acids. Trimming removed 5 bases at V and 3 bases at J, with 17 bases between. This CDR3 reads CASSPDRRGYYEQYF. The CDR3 DNA reads as TGTGCCAGCAGTCCAGACAGGAGAGGGTACTACGAGCAGTACTTC.

The chain uses TRBV30 and TRBJ1-3; possibly TRBD1 for D (5 bases). The CDR3 runs 13 residues. CDR1 GTSNPN and CDR2 SVGIG come from the germline V gene (reference sequence). CDR3: CAHRTLSGNTIYF. CDR3 sequence (DNA): TGTGCTCACAGGACCCTCTCTGGAAACACCATATATTTT.

The chain employs TRBV5-1 and TRBJ2-7; 10 bases are a match to TRBD2. Germline V gene data show CDR1 as SGHRS and CDR2 as YFSETQ. The CDR3 is made up of 17 amino acids. V gave up 4 bases and J gave up 5 bases; unmatched junction bases: 15. CDR3 residues: CASSPSSILAGGNEQYF. In nucleotides, the CDR3 is TGCGCCAGCAGCCCCTCTTCAATTTTAGCGGGAGGTAACGAGCAGTACTTC.

This clone was found once. The chain links TRBV7-6 to TRBJ1-3; no clear D. The CDR3 spans 15 residues. Trimming removed 4 bases at V and 0 bases at J, with 10 bases between. The germline V gene has CDR1 SGHVS and CDR2 FNYEAQ. The CDR3 is CASSSAPLSGNTIYF. The DNA of the CDR3 is TGTGCCAGCAGCTCAGCACCGCTCTCTGGAAACACCATATATTTT.

The chain links TRBV28 to TRBJ2-1; TRBD2 matches at 7 bases. Looked up from germline, CDR1 is MDHEN and CDR2 is SYDVKM. V lost 2 bases, J lost 3 bases, and 4 bases stayed unmatched. The CDR3 length is 15 residues. This chain's CDR3 is CASSLAGEFYNEQFF. The CDR3 DNA is TGTGCCAGCAGTTTAGCGGGAGAGTTCTACAATGAGCAGTTCTTC.

The chain has TRBV6-6 and TRBJ2-1; D is ambiguous. CDR3 length equals 15 residues. Germline loops: CDR1 MNHNY, CDR2 SVGAGI (reference sequence). The ends were cut back, 0 bases at V and 0 bases at J, with 6 bases in the middle. CDR3 protein: CASSYSTDSYNEQFF. CDR3 DNA sequence: TGTGCCAGCAGTTACTCTACAGACTCCTACAATGAGCAGTTCTTC.

This chain connects TRBV18 to TRBJ2-1; D perhaps matches TRBD2 (5 bases). This CDR3 is 15 amino acids long. V was shortened by 6 bases and J by 4 bases, with 16 bases between the two germline ends. Germline V gene lookup returns CDR1 KGHSH and CDR2 LQKENI. The CDR3, as DNA: TGTGCCAGCTCCCCTCGAGGGCTGGAGTACAATGAGCAGTTCTTC. Amino acid sequence: CASSPRGLEYNEQFF.

The chain joins TRBV19 to TRBJ1-5; D remains ambiguous. Trimming removed 7 bases from V and 4 bases from J, with 8 bases in between. CDR3 size: 12 residues. CDR1 and CDR2 from the germline V gene are LNHDA and SQIVND (reference sequence). CDR3 region: CASTLGNQPQHF. CDR3 bases: TGTGCCAGTACACTGGGAAATCAGCCCCAGCATTTT.

This clone was seen just once. The chain joins TRBV18 to TRBJ2-2; D ambiguous. Germline V lookup: CDR1 KGHSH, CDR2 LQKENI. The CDR3 runs 15 residues. The V end was cut by 5 bases, the J end by 1 base, with 11 bases between. CDR3 sequence reads: CASSGETVNTGELFF. As DNA, the CDR3 is TGTGCCAGCTCAGGTGAAACGGTGAACACCGGGGAGCTGTTTTTT.

The chain employs TRBV4-1 and TRBJ2-3, with D possibly being TRBD2 (5 bases). V was pared by 4 bases and J by 6 bases, with 8 bases between. In germline, CDR1 is MGHRA, CDR2 YSYEKL. The CDR3 extends over 12 amino acids. The chain's CDR3 is CASSRIADTQYF. The DNA for the CDR3 is TGCGCCAGCAGCCGAATAGCGGATACGCAGTATTTT.

CDR3 loop: CAWSTGLSGYGYTF. The CDR3 nucleotides read TGTGCCTGGAGTACAGGACTATCGGGCTATGGCTACACCTTC. The genes are TRBV30 and TRBJ1-2, with D perhaps matching TRBD1 (5 bases). Germline lookup yields CDR1 GTSNPN and CDR2 SVGIG (reference sequence). Trimming took off 2 bases at V and 4 bases at J, with 14 bases between the two ends. The CDR3 runs to 14 residues.

The chain links TRBV6-5 to TRBJ2-6; D not resolved. Germline CDR1 and CDR2: MNHEY and SVGAGI. The CDR3 has 14 amino acids. Between the trimmed V and J ends, which lost 3 bases and 12 bases, there was a span of 15 bases. The CDR3 loop reads CASSYAGFRTVLTF. The CDR3 DNA is TGTGCCAGCAGTTATGCAGGTTTCCGGACCGTCCTGACTTTC.

A few counts support this clone. V usage is TRBV6-1 and J usage is TRBJ1-1; D is unresolved. Germline CDR1 reads MNHNS; CDR2 reads SASEGT. The CDR3 length is 12 residues. Trimming left V 2 bases short and J 7 bases short, with 8 bases between. CDR3 DNA: TGTGCCAGCAGTGAACAAACTGTTGAAGCTTTCTTT. Its translation is CASSEQTVEAFF.

The chain combines TRBV10-3 with TRBJ1-1; no firm D call. The V end was cut by 3 bases, the J end by 1 base, with 9 bases between. Per the germline V gene, CDR1 is ENHRY and CDR2 is SYGVKD. The CDR3 sequence is 14 residues long. The CDR3 spells CAISESNPNTEAFF. The CDR3 bases are TGTGCCATCAGTGAATCGAACCCGAACACTGAAGCTTTCTTT.